This T cell receptor (beta chain) derives from a study of T cell responses to AZD1222 COVID-19 vaccine. Libraries were prepared by immunoSEQ multiplex PCR; TCRdb keeps only in-frame clonotypes and omits some of them. The sample yields 95,000 to 100,000 clones, roughly 90% seen once. Germline V gene sequence: CDR1 DFQATT, CDR2 SNEGSKA (reference sequence). The CDR3 runs to 10 residues. The chain recombines TRBV20-1 with TRBJ1-4; D is perhaps TRBD1 (6 bases). The source is an adult in good health. Material: peripheral blood, obtained on day 0 of AZD1222 vaccination. The CDR3 here is CTTGNEKLFF. CDR3 bases: TGCACTACAGGGAATGAAAAACTGTTTTTT.